These 11 T cell receptor beta chains came from one sample sequenced in a study of OX40 agonist ivuxolimab in advanced cancers. Produced via immunoSEQ multiplex PCR; TCRdb's table is partial and in-frame only. The top ten clones hold about a sixth of a sample with fewer than 45,000 clones, about 88% of them seen once. The input for sequencing was CD4+ or CD8+ T cells sorted from blood, taken in a trial of the OX40 agonist ivuxolimab. All receptors come from an adult with an advanced solid tumor such as melanoma, head and neck, liver or kidney cancer.

V is TRBV7-2 and J is TRBJ1-1; D ambiguous. This CDR3 contains 14 residues. From germline, CDR1 is SGHTA and CDR2 FQGNSA. V lost 5 bases, J lost 1 base, and 11 bases lay in between. The CDR3 region has the DNA TGTGCCAGCAGCCAAGGACCCTCGAACACTGAAGCTTTCTTT. Amino acids: CASSQGPSNTEAFF.

The chain links TRBV5-1 to TRBJ1-1, with D possibly TRBD1 on 5 matching bases. This CDR3 contains 14 residues. Trimming shortened V by 4 bases and J by 5 bases, and 15 bases separated the two germline ends. CDR1 and CDR2 from the germline V gene are SGHRS and YFSETQ. CDR3 region: CASSTGEGRTEAFF. The CDR3 nucleotides are TGCGCCAGCAGCACCGGCGAGGGGCGGACTGAAGCTTTCTTT.

The V call is TRBV19, the J call TRBJ2-7; 9 bases agree with TRBD1. With 1 base clipped from V and 2 bases from J, the junction kept 6 bases outside the gene matches. CDR3 length equals 16 residues. CDR1 is LNHDA, CDR2 SQIVND, per germline (reference sequence). CDR3 in amino acids: CASSIGPQGAAYEQYF. The CDR3 DNA sequence: TGTGCCAGTAGTATAGGCCCACAGGGGGCAGCCTACGAGCAGTACTTC.

The J gene is TRBJ1-1, the V gene TRBV6-6; D ambiguous. The CDR3 loop spans 15 amino acids. V was trimmed by 7 bases and J by 0 bases, leaving 15 bases between them. Per the germline V gene, CDR1 is MNHNY and CDR2 is SVGAGI (reference sequence). CDR3 bases: TGTGCCAGCACCTACTCCCTTACAGTGAACACTGAAGCTTTCTTT. Protein: CASTYSLTVNTEAFF.

This chain connects TRBV7-9 to TRBJ2-7; the D is unclear. Looked up from germline, CDR1 is SEHNR and CDR2 is FQNEAQ (reference sequence). V was clipped by 1 base and J by 1 base, with 8 bases between them. The CDR3 is 14 residues long. The CDR3 is CASSLGVRSYEQYF. The CDR3 nucleotides are TGTGCCAGCAGCTTAGGAGTCAGATCCTACGAGCAGTACTTC.

The V gene is TRBV10-2, the J gene TRBJ1-1, with 7 bases aligning to TRBD1. CDR3 length: 13 amino acids. Trimming at V came to 6 bases and at J to 1 base, leaving 2 bases not matched to a gene. The germline V gene has CDR1 WSHSY and CDR2 SAAADI. The CDR3 DNA reads as TGCGCCAGCAGAAACAGGGGGAACACTGAAGCTTTCTTT. It specifies CASRNRGNTEAFF.

This clone was picked up a small number of times. V and J are TRBV9 and TRBJ2-3, with 14 bases that match TRBD2. Germline values: CDR1 SGDLS, CDR2 YYNGEE. This CDR3 region has 18 residues. The V and J ends lost 4 bases and 2 bases, in that order; junction bases with no gene match: 9. The CDR3 here is CASSISGTSGGNTDTQYF. As DNA, the CDR3 is TGTGCCAGCAGCATCAGTGGGACTAGCGGGGGCAACACAGATACGCAGTATTTT.

The gene calls are TRBV9 and TRBJ1-6, with unresolved D. Germline V gene lookup returns CDR1 SGDLS and CDR2 YYNGEE. There are 13 residues in the CDR3. V was clipped by 5 bases and J by 0 bases, with 3 bases between them. CDR3 in amino acids: CASRSSYNSPLHF. CDR3 DNA: TGTGCCAGCAGGAGCTCCTATAATTCACCCCTCCACTTT.

This chain joins TRBV6-5 and TRBJ1-2, with TRBD1 identical over 12 bases. The length of the CDR3 is 12 residues. V dropped 5 bases and J dropped 10; count of bases not matched to a gene: 2. CDR1 and CDR2 (germline): MNHEY, SVGAGI. In DNA form, the CDR3 reads TGTGCCAGCAGTGGGGGACAGGGGGCCTACACCTTC. This translates into CASSGGQGAYTF.

V usage is TRBV7-8 and J usage is TRBJ1-2; possibly TRBD1 for D (5 bases). The V gene's germline CDR1 is SGHVS and CDR2 FQNEAQ. Trimming took 1 base from V and 7 from J, leaving 31 bases between them. The CDR3 has 20 residues. CDR3 nucleotides: TGTGCCAGCAGCTTAGGACGGCATGGGGACCGAGGAGGTACTATGGGTGGCTACACCTTC. Translation gives CASSLGRHGDRGGTMGGYTF.

The chain couples TRBV27 to TRBJ2-7; tentative D call: TRBD1 (6 bases). This CDR3 has 14 residues. V was pared by 2 bases and J by 2 bases, with 10 bases between. CDR1 and CDR2 from the germline V gene are MNHEY and SMNVEV (reference sequence). CDR3 amino acids: CASSLVPGAYEQYF. The DNA for the CDR3 is TGTGCCAGCAGTTTAGTCCCAGGGGCCTACGAGCAGTACTTC.